This entry lists 9 T cell receptor beta chains sequenced from one sample in a study of blood T cell repertoires in COVID-19. TCRdb's copy holds only in-frame clones and misses some; the assay was immunoSEQ multiplex PCR. The sample shows under 150,000 clones, 70% to 90% of them seen only once. The specimen sequenced was peripheral blood. These receptors all come from a woman between 65 and 79 years old who had recovered from COVID-19.

The chain couples TRBV28 to TRBJ2-2; D possibly corresponds to TRBD2 (6 bases). Germline CDR1 MDHEN, CDR2 SYDVKM. The ends were cut back, 10 bases at V and 1 base at J, with 13 bases in the middle. This CDR3 contains 14 residues. The CDR3 nucleotides read TGTGCCATCTTTAGCGGAAAGAACACCGGGGAGCTGTTTTTT. It specifies CAIFSGKNTGELFF.

The chain joins TRBV6-1 to TRBJ2-2, with 9 bases that match TRBD1. Per the germline V gene, CDR1 is MNHNS and CDR2 is SASEGT. Trimming at V came to 2 bases and at J to 3 bases, leaving 13 bases not matched to a gene. CDR3 length: 19 residues. CDR3 residues: CASSEHRGQTTLHTGELFF. The CDR3 DNA follows: TGTGCCAGCAGTGAACACAGGGGGCAGACTACACTACACACCGGGGAGCTGTTTTTT.

V usage is TRBV19 and J usage is TRBJ1-1, with a possible D match to TRBD1 (5 bases). Trimming pared 3 bases from V and 11 bases from J, leaving 22 bases between. CDR1 and CDR2 (germline): LNHDA, SQIVND (reference sequence). The length of the CDR3 is 15 residues. Here the CDR3 reads CASSINRGGEKAAFF. The CDR3 DNA is TGTGCCAGTAGTATTAACCGGGGGGGGGAAAAAGCGGCTTTCTTT. Full variable domain (remainder filled in from reference TRBV19 and TRBJ1-1): DGGITQSPKYLFRKEGQNVTLSCEQNLNHDAMYWYRQDPGQGLRLIYYSQIVNDFQKGDIAEGYSVSREKKESFPLTVTSAQKNPTAFYLCASSINRGGEKAAFFGQGTRLTVV.

CDR3 DNA: TGTGCCAGCAGCTTCAACAATGAGCAGTTCTTC. As protein: CASSFNNEQFF. The V and J genes are TRBV11-2 and TRBJ2-1; D is unresolved. The ends were cut back, 3 bases at V and 5 bases at J, with 2 bases in the middle. The CDR3 has 11 residues. Germline-derived CDR1 and CDR2 are SGHAT and FQNNGV.

This clone was counted only a few times. The chain couples TRBV24-1 to TRBJ1-5; D gene unclear. Between the trimmed V and J ends, which lost 4 bases and 11 bases, there was a span of 8 bases. The CDR3 length is 11 residues. CDR1 is KGHDR, CDR2 SFDVKD, per germline. CDR3: CATSEGRAQHF. DNA of the CDR3: TGTGCCACCAGTGAGGGGAGAGCCCAGCATTTT.

The V call is TRBV28, the J call TRBJ2-7; 9 nucleotides match TRBD1. The CDR3 loop spans 15 amino acids. J was trimmed by 9 bases and V by 5 bases; bases with no gene match: 14. Germline V gene sequence: CDR1 MDHEN, CDR2 SYDVKM. As DNA, the CDR3 is TGTGCCAGCAGTCTCCCCCCGGGACAGGGATGGGGGCAGTACTTC. Protein product: CASSLPPGQGWGQYF.

The chain combines TRBV5-1 with TRBJ1-6; TRBD1 is a possible D gene (6 bases). V was clipped by 4 bases and J by 5 bases, with 16 bases between them. Germline V gene sequence: CDR1 SGHRS, CDR2 YFSETQ. The CDR3 contains 16 residues. DNA for the CDR3: TGCGCCAGCAGCCCACAGGGTCATATAAATAATTCACCCCTCCACTTT. Its translation: CASSPQGHINNSPLHF.

This sequence joins TRBV24-1 and TRBJ2-1, with unresolved D. CDR1 is KGHDR and CDR2 is SFDVKD in the germline V gene. V gave up 10 bases and J gave up 4 bases, with 10 bases separating them. This CDR3 comprises 12 residues. Here the CDR3 DNA reads TGTGCCACTACCGATGCGTACAATGAGCAGTTCTTC. Translation gives CATTDAYNEQFF.

Comments on this clone: Other DNA sequences from this sample encode an identical CDR3 as well. The chain combines TRBV18 with TRBJ1-2, with 7 positions matching TRBD1. V gave up 3 bases and J gave up 6 bases; unmatched junction bases: 4. Germline V CDR1 and CDR2: KGHSH, LQKENI. This CDR3 region has 13 residues. The CDR3, as DNA: TGTGCCAGCTCACCTGGCCAGGGGGATGGCTACACCTTC. It encodes CASSPGQGDGYTF.